The clone carrying this T cell receptor (beta chain) was counted between two and nine times. The sample is drawn from a study of blood T cell repertoires in COVID-19. Across the study: Samples taken during acute and convalescent COVID-19 were collected in the United States, Italy and Spain. From T cells, B-cell-depleted T cells, or PBMCs came the material, which was cDNA or gDNA.

The CDR3 length is 11 residues. Per germline, CDR1 MNHEY and CDR2 SVGEGT. V was clipped by 5 bases and J by 11 bases, with 10 bases between them. Under the authors' procedure: It was from reference gene primer amplification that nucleated cell counts were estimated. TCRdb's table, derived via immunoSEQ multiplex PCR, lists solely in-frame clones and lacks some. V and J calls and clone size come straight from that table; D and trimming were deduced from the DNA. The top ten hold over 9.5% of the sample, which has about 210,000 clones, 80% to 90% seen once. While infection was still active, Seattle patients were enrolled and then followed longitudinally.

The V gene is TRBV6-2 or TRBV6-3, the J gene TRBJ2-4; D perhaps matches TRBD2 (5 bases). The sequenced material came from peripheral blood. The receptor's source is a woman older than 75 with COVID-19, enrolled during active disease. CDR3 sequence (DNA): TGTGCCAGCAGTAAACTAGAGCTTCAGTACTTC. Translation: CASSKLELQYF.